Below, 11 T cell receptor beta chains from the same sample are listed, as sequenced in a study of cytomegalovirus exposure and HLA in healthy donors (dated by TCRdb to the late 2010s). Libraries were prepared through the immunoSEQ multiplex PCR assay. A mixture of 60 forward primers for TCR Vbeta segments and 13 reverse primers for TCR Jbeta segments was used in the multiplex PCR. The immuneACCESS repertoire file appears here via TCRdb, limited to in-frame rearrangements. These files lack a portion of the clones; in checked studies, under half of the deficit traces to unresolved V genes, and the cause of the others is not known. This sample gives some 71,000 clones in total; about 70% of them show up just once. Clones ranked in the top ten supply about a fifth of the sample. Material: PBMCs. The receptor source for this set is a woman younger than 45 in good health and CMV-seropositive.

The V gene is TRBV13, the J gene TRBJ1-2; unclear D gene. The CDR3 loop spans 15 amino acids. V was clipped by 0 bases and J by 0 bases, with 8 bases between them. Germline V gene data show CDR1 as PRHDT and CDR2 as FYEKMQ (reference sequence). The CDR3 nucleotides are TGTGCCAGCAGCTTAGGCGGGTTAGCTAACTATGGCTACACCTTC. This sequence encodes CASSLGGLANYGYTF.

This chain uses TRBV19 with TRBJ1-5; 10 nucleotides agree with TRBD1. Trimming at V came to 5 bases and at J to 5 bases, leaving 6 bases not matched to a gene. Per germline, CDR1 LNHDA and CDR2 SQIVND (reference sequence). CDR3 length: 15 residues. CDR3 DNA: TGTGCCAGTAGTGTCGACAGGGGGCCCTATCAGCCCCAGCATTTT. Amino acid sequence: CASSVDRGPYQPQHF.

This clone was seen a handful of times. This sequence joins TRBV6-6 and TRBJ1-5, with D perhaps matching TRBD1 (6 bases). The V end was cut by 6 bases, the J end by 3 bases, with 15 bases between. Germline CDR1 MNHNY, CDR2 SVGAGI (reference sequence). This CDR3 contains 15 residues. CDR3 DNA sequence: TGTGCCAGCAGCCGGGGACAAGGAGACAATCAGCCCCAGCATTTT. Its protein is CASSRGQGDNQPQHF.

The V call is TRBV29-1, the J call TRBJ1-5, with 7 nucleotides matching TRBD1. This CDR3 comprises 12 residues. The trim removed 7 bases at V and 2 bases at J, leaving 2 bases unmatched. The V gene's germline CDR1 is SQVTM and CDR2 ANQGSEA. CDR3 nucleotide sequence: TGCAGCGCCGGACAGGGCAATCAGCCCCAGCATTTT. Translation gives CSAGQGNQPQHF.

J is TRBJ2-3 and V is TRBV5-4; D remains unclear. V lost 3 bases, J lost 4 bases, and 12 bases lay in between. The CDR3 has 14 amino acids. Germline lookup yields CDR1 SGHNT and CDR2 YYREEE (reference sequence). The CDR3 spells CASSSAKWPDTQYF. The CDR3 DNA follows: TGTGCCAGCAGCTCTGCCAAATGGCCAGATACGCAGTATTTT.

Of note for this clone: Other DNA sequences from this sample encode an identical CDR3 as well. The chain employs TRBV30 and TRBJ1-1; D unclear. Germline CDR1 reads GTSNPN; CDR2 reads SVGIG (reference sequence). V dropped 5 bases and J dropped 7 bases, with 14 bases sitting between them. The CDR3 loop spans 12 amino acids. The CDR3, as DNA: TGTGCCTGGCTCTCCTCCCGGAGTGAAGCTTTCTTT. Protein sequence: CAWLSSRSEAFF.

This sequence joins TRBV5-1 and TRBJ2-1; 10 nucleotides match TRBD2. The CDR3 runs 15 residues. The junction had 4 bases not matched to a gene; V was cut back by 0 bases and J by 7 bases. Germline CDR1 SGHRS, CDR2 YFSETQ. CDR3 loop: CASSLEREGLNEQFF. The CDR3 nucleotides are TGCGCCAGCAGCTTGGAGCGGGAGGGCTTAAATGAGCAGTTCTTC.

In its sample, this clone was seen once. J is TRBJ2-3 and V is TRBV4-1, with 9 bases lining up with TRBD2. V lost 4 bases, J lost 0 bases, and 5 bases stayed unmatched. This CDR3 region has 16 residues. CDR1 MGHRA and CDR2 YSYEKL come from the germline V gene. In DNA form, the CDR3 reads TGCGCCAGCAGCCCCGGGACTAGCCTAAGCACAGATACGCAGTATTTT. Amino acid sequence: CASSPGTSLSTDTQYF.

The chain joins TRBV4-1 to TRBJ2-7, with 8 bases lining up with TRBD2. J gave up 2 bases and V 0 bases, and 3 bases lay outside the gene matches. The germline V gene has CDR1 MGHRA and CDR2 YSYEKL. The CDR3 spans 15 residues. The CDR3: CASSQDPGGPYEQYF. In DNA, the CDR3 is TGCGCCAGCAGCCAAGATCCGGGAGGGCCCTACGAGCAGTACTTC.

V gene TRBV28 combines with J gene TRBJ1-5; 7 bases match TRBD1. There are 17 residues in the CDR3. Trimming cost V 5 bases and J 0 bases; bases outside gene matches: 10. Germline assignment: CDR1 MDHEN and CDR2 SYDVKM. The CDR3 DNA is TGTGCCAGCAGTCCATACCGGGACAGACATAGCAATCAGCCCCAGCATTTT. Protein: CASSPYRDRHSNQPQHF.

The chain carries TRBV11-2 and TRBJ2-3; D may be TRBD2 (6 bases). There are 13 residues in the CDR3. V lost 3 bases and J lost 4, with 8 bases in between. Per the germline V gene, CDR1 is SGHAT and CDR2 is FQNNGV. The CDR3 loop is CASSFAGSDTQYF. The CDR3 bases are TGTGCCAGCAGCTTCGCGGGGTCAGATACGCAGTATTTT.